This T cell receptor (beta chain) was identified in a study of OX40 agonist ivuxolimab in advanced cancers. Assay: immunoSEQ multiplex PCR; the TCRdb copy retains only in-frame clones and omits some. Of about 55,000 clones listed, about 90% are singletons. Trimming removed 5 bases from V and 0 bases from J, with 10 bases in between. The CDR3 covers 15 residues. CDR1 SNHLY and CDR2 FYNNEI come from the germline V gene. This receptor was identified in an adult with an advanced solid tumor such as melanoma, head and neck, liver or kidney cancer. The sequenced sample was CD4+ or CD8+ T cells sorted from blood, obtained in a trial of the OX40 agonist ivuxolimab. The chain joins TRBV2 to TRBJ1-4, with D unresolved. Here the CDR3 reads CASSPGRATNEKLFF. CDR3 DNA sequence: TGTGCCAGCAGTCCTGGACGGGCAACTAATGAAAAACTGTTTTTT.